This T cell receptor (beta chain) was profiled in a study of spatial heterogeneity in lung cancer. Whole-study context: Detected sequences consistently included more beta-chain ones than alpha-chain ones.

The time point denotes: sample taken at primary tumor resection. Extraction of whole RNA from tumor, nontumor lung or frozen PBMC preceded unsorted sequencing. Untreated early-stage non-small cell lung cancer patients, fewer than 85 in total, were the donors. Losses at the gene ends were 0 bases for V and 0 bases for J; bases not matched to a gene: 2. This CDR3 is 16 amino acids long. Germline-derived CDR1 and CDR2 are LNHNV and YYDKDF (reference sequence). Each TCR cDNA molecule bore a unique molecular identifier. TCRdb called the 5' RACE reads again in MiXCR, with one record for every CDR3 protein. The top ten clones hold about 7% of a sample with about 95,000 distinct CDR3 sequences, approximately 8.9% of them seen once.

Sequencing was performed on PBMCs, taken at surgery. V gene TRBV15 combines with J gene TRBJ2-3; 8 bases fit TRBD2. The receptor comes from a male donor with early-stage non-small cell lung cancer. The CDR3 region has the DNA TGTGCCACCAGCAGAGATGCTAGCGGGAGCACAGATACGCAGTATTTT. This sequence encodes CATSRDASGSTDTQYF.